Below, 22 T cell receptor beta chains from the same sample are listed, as sequenced in a study of read filtering for tumor transcriptome and immune sequencing. This library used around 400 ng RNA and molecular barcoded adaptors spanning alpha/delta and beta/gamma chains. Via MiXCR, TCRdb re-called the reads, giving one row per CDR3 protein. The repertoire holds about 35,000 distinct CDR3 sequences, with more than 13% as singletons. The material sequenced was a population of CD138-negative cells sorted from bone marrow. These receptors originate from a donor over 35 with multiple myeloma.

The J gene is TRBJ2-6, the V gene TRBV10-3, with 9 bases that match TRBD1. The CDR3 runs 18 residues. The germline gives CDR1 ENHRY, CDR2 SYGVKD. V shed 6 bases and J 1 base; nucleotides not matched to a gene: 10. The CDR3 DNA is TGTGCCATCAGAAAAGCGGGACAGGGCCCATCTGGGGCCAACGTCCTGACTTTC. Translation: CAIRKAGQGPSGANVLTF.

This clonotype was picked up many times. The chain has TRBV24-1 and TRBJ1-1; D remains unclear. The germline V gene encodes CDR1 KGHDR and CDR2 SFDVKD. CDR3 size: 14 residues. Trimming pared 3 bases from V and 7 bases from J, leaving 14 bases between. For the CDR3, the DNA is TGTGCCACCAGTGATCATAATACAGCGGGTGAAGCTTTCTTT. It encodes CATSDHNTAGEAFF.

By its share, this clonotype is medium-sized. The J gene is TRBJ1-1, the V gene TRBV7-3; TRBD1 matches at 8 bases. V lost 3 bases, J lost 0 bases, and 3 bases stayed unmatched. The CDR3 has 15 residues. CDR1 and CDR2 (germline): SGHTA, FQGTGA. CDR3 in amino acids: CASSLVGQVNTEAFF. The CDR3 DNA reads TGTGCCAGCAGCTTGGTGGGACAGGTGAACACTGAAGCTTTCTTT.

The chain is built from TRBV20-1 and TRBJ2-3, with TRBD2 matching 9 bases. Germline assignment: CDR1 DFQATT and CDR2 SNEGSKA (reference sequence). The CDR3 length is 14 residues. Trimming removed 1 base from V and 3 bases from J; junction bases left unmatched: 2. Here the CDR3 reads CSARVSGRTDTQYF. The CDR3 bases are TGCAGTGCTAGAGTTAGCGGGAGAACAGATACGCAGTATTTT.

The sample holds many counts of this clonotype. This rearrangement joins TRBV29-1 to TRBJ1-1; D is unclear. This CDR3 has 12 amino acids. V shed 3 bases and J shed 1 base, with 6 bases lying between them. CDR1 and CDR2 from the germline V gene are SQVTM and ANQGSEA. CDR3 loop: CSVDRRNTEAFF. In DNA, the CDR3 is TGCAGCGTTGATCGCAGGAACACTGAAGCTTTCTTT.

The table lists this clonotype with many counts. The chain combines TRBV7-9 with TRBJ1-1, with D perhaps TRBD1 (6 bases). This CDR3 region has 14 residues. V gave up 1 base and J gave up 4 bases, with 10 bases separating them. In germline, CDR1 is SEHNR, CDR2 FQNEAQ (reference sequence). The CDR3 sequence: CASSLEGGATEAFF. CDR3 in DNA: TGTGCCAGCAGCTTAGAGGGGGGGGCCACTGAAGCTTTCTTT. Full variable domain (remainder filled in from reference TRBV7-9 and TRBJ1-1): DTGVSQNPRHKITKRGQNVTFRCDPISEHNRLYWYRQTLGQGPEFLTYFQNEAQLEKSRLLSDRFSAERPKGSFSTLEIQRTEQGDSAMYLCASSLEGGATEAFFGQGTRLTVV.

This clonotype was seen many times. The chain recombines TRBV10-3 with TRBJ1-2; D is undetermined. Germline V CDR1 and CDR2: ENHRY, SYGVKD. V shed 2 bases and J shed 4 bases, with 11 bases lying between them. The CDR3 totals 14 residues. The CDR3 region has the DNA TGTGCCATCAGTGAGAGGCCGGACGGCTATGGCTACACCTTC. Its protein is CAISERPDGYGYTF.

This clonotype was counted at least ten times. V is TRBV29-1 and J is TRBJ2-3, with D unclear. There are 13 residues in the CDR3. The V gene's germline CDR1 is SQVTM and CDR2 ANQGSEA. V was trimmed by 8 bases and J by 2 bases, leaving 14 bases between them. This chain's CDR3 is CSYTRRATDTQYF. CDR3 DNA: TGCAGCTATACCAGACGGGCCACAGATACGCAGTATTTT.

This clonotype was observed many times. In DNA form, the CDR3 reads TGTGCCAGCAGCTCCGGACTAGCGGGGCTCACAGATACGCAGTATTTT. Translation gives CASSSGLAGLTDTQYF. V is TRBV7-3 and J is TRBJ2-3, with 12 bases that match TRBD2. The CDR3 runs to 16 residues. The V gene end was trimmed by 4 bases and the J gene end by 2 bases; junction bases not matched to a gene: 4. Germline V CDR1 and CDR2: SGHTA, FQGTGA.

This clonotype was observed many times. The V call is TRBV14, the J call TRBJ2-7; D possibly uses TRBD1 or TRBD2 (5 bases each). Per the germline V gene, CDR1 is SGHDN and CDR2 is FVKESK. The length of the CDR3 is 15 residues. V lost 5 bases and J lost 6, with 20 bases in between. This CDR3 is CASSARRDDSSEQYF. The CDR3 DNA follows: TGTGCCAGCAGCGCCCGCCGGGACGACTCGTCCGAGCAGTACTTC.

This clonotype turned up a few times. The chain has TRBV28 and TRBJ2-7; no definite D call. This CDR3 is 12 amino acids long. The ends were cut back, 8 bases at V and 2 bases at J, with 10 bases in the middle. Looked up from germline, CDR1 is MDHEN and CDR2 is SYDVKM. In nucleotides, the CDR3 is TGTGCCAGCGGCCTTTCAGCCTACGAGCAGTACTTC. This gives the protein CASGLSAYEQYF. The full variable domain, rest sourced from reference TRBV28 and TRBJ2-7, is DVKVTQSSRYLVKRTGEKVFLECVQDMDHENMFWYRQDPGLGLRLIYFSYDVKMKEKGDIPEGYSVSREKKERFSLILESASTNQTSMYLCASGLSAYEQYFGPGTRLTVT.

The rearrangement joins TRBV20-1 to TRBJ1-5, with D maybe TRBD1 (6 bases). This CDR3 is built from 15 residues. Germline V gene lookup returns CDR1 DFQATT and CDR2 SNEGSKA (reference sequence). V was clipped by 0 bases and J by 9 bases, with 18 bases between them. The CDR3 DNA sequence: TGCAGTGCTAGAGATTATGGACAGCCGGTGCGGCCCCAGCATTTT. It encodes CSARDYGQPVRPQHF.

This clonotype showed up many times. The V call is TRBV14, the J call TRBJ2-3, with D perhaps TRBD1 or TRBD2 (5 bases each). V shed 3 bases and J shed 4 bases, with 14 bases lying between them. The CDR3 has 15 amino acids. Germline V CDR1 and CDR2: SGHDN, FVKESK. For the CDR3, the DNA is TGTGCCAGCAGCCATCTGGGGCTGGGGGCAGATACGCAGTATTTT. Protein: CASSHLGLGADTQYF.

This clonotype was observed many times. V usage is TRBV29-1 and J usage is TRBJ1-1; the D is unclear. Trimming shortened V by 3 bases and J by 1 base, and 3 bases separated the two germline ends. Germline V gene sequence: CDR1 SQVTM, CDR2 ANQGSEA. This CDR3 region has 11 residues. DNA of the CDR3: TGCAGCGTTGAGAGGAACACTGAAGCTTTCTTT. This codes for CSVERNTEAFF.

This clonotype was observed many times. The chain joins TRBV7-9 to TRBJ1-1; 8 bases match TRBD1. Germline V lookup: CDR1 SEHNR, CDR2 FQNEAQ (reference sequence). With V trimmed by 4 bases and J by 8 bases, 9 bases remained unmatched. The CDR3 has 14 amino acids. The CDR3 is CASSSGDRGPEAFF. The DNA of the CDR3 is TGTGCCAGCAGCTCAGGCGACAGGGGACCCGAAGCTTTCTTT. The full variable domain, its missing parts supplied by reference TRBV7-9 and TRBJ1-1, is DTGVSQNPRHKITKRGQNVTFRCDPISEHNRLYWYRQTLGQGPEFLTYFQNEAQLEKSRLLSDRFSAERPKGSFSTLEIQRTEQGDSAMYLCASSSGDRGPEAFFGQGTRLTVV.

This clonotype was recorded at least ten times. J is TRBJ2-1 and V is TRBV9; 9 nucleotides agree with TRBD2. CDR3 length: 14 amino acids. Germline CDR1 reads SGDLS; CDR2 reads YYNGEE. J lost 12 bases, V lost 0 bases, and 7 bases had no gene match. CDR3 DNA sequence: TGTGCCAGCAGCGTAGGGCTTAGCGGGAGTTTGCAGTTCTTC. Translating gives CASSVGLSGSLQFF.

The chain is built from TRBV7-9 and TRBJ2-1; 12 bases align to TRBD2. Germline-derived CDR1 and CDR2 are SEHNR and FQNEAQ (reference sequence). The junction had 3 bases not matched to a gene; V was cut back by 1 base and J by 8 bases. The CDR3 contains 15 residues. This CDR3 reads CASSLGLAGDYEQFF. The CDR3 nucleotides are TGTGCCAGCAGCTTAGGACTAGCGGGAGACTATGAGCAGTTCTTC.

This clonotype was observed at least ten times. V usage is TRBV6-6 and J usage is TRBJ2-1, with 9 bases identical to TRBD1. Germline lookup yields CDR1 MNHNY and CDR2 SVGAGI (reference sequence). The CDR3 consists of 15 residues. J lost 5 bases, V lost 4 bases, and 6 bases had no gene match. The CDR3 loop reads CASSSLDRGNNEQFF. CDR3 in DNA: TGTGCCAGCAGTTCCCTCGACAGGGGGAACAATGAGCAGTTCTTC.

As concerns this clonotype: At one boundary the junction diverges from the germline segment, which might be a read error. V gene TRBV28 combines with J gene TRBJ1-4; D is ambiguous. The germline V gene encodes CDR1 MDHEN and CDR2 SYDVKM. This CDR3 contains 13 residues. CDR3 loop: CASQTGVDENLFF. Here the CDR3 DNA reads TGTGCCAGCCAGACTGGGGTCGATGAAAACCTGTTTTTT.

The table lists this clonotype with many counts. This chain joins TRBV5-1 and TRBJ2-1; 9 bases map to TRBD1. CDR1 is SGHRS, CDR2 YFSETQ, per germline. The CDR3 runs to 16 residues. Trimming took 6 bases from V and 8 from J; bases not matched to a gene: 15. The CDR3 region is CASTRQGDSTIDEQFF. The CDR3, as DNA: TGCGCCAGCACTCGACAGGGGGACTCTACAATCGATGAGCAGTTCTTC.

This clonotype was seen only a few times. The chain combines TRBV29-1 with TRBJ2-5; D gene unclear. The germline V gene has CDR1 SQVTM and CDR2 ANQGSEA. Deletions cut 3 bases from V and 0 bases from J, with 5 bases between. The CDR3 contains 12 residues. CDR3 in amino acids: CSVDPHQETQYF. Here the CDR3 DNA reads TGCAGCGTTGATCCCCACCAAGAGACCCAGTACTTC.

By share, this clonotype counts as medium-sized. The chain recombines TRBV2 with TRBJ1-6; D perhaps matches TRBD1 (6 bases). This CDR3 is built from 14 residues. Germline V gene lookup returns CDR1 SNHLY and CDR2 FYNNEI. Trimming took 1 base from V and 9 from J, leaving 10 bases between them. The CDR3 region is CASSEDRVSSPLHF. The CDR3 DNA follows: TGTGCCAGCAGTGAAGACAGGGTGAGTTCACCCCTCCACTTT.